These 3 T cell receptor beta chains were sequenced from one sample in a study of T cell responses to AZD1222 COVID-19 vaccine. Libraries were prepared by immunoSEQ multiplex PCR; TCRdb keeps only in-frame clonotypes and omits some of them. The table shows around 120,000 clones, with approximately 85% occurring only once. The sample consisted of peripheral blood, taken on day 0 of AZD1222 vaccination. Every receptor here comes from an adult in good health.

The CDR3 DNA is TGTGCCAGCACTCCAAGGAGGACAGCCCCCTACGAGCAGTACTTC. It specifies CASTPRRTAPYEQYF. The chain couples TRBV7-2 to TRBJ2-7; tentative D call: TRBD1 (6 bases). V was pared by 7 bases and J by 2 bases, with 18 bases between. This CDR3 has 15 amino acids. Germline V CDR1 and CDR2: SGHTA, FQGNSA.

V is TRBV2 and J is TRBJ2-4, with a weak D call TRBD1 (5 bases). There are 15 residues in the CDR3. Germline lookup yields CDR1 SNHLY and CDR2 FYNNEI. V lost 4 bases, J lost 2 bases, and 12 bases lay in between. The CDR3 region has the DNA TGTGCCAGCAGTGGTTTGGGGCCGACCAAAAACATTCAGTACTTC. The encoded protein is CASSGLGPTKNIQYF.

The rearrangement links TRBV5-1 to TRBJ1-2, with D hard to call. Trimming took off 3 bases at V and 8 bases at J, with 14 bases between the two ends. Germline CDR1 is SGHRS and CDR2 is YFSETQ. This CDR3 has 13 amino acids. The DNA for the CDR3 is TGCGCCAGCAGCTGGACGACGGATGGGGGCTACACCTTC. Protein product: CASSWTTDGGYTF.